The sequence of this T cell receptor beta chain was determined in a study of blood T cell repertoires in COVID-19. Assay: immunoSEQ multiplex PCR; the TCRdb copy retains only in-frame clones and omits some. In the table there are approximately 150,000 clones, roughly 87% of which are singletons. This clone was observed a few times. CDR1 is SGHTA and CDR2 is FQGNSA in the germline V gene. The CDR3 is 12 amino acids. Trimming shortened V by 6 bases and J by 9 bases, and 12 bases separated the two germline ends. The clonotype was recovered from a man between 70 and 80 years old with acute or convalescent COVID-19. Sequenced: peripheral blood. The rearrangement joins TRBV7-2 to TRBJ2-1; possible D gene TRBD1, 6 bases. The CDR3 DNA sequence: TGTGCCAGCAGGCTCAGGGGTCGTGAGCAGTTCTTC. Residues: CASRLRGREQFF. Looking up the rest from reference TRBV7-2 and TRBJ2-1 gives the full variable domain: GAGVSQSPSNKVTEKGKDVELRCDPISGHTALYWYRQSLGQGLEFLIYFQGNSAPDKSGLPSDRFSAERTGGSVSTLTIQRTQQEDSAVYLCASRLRGREQFFGPGTRLTVL.